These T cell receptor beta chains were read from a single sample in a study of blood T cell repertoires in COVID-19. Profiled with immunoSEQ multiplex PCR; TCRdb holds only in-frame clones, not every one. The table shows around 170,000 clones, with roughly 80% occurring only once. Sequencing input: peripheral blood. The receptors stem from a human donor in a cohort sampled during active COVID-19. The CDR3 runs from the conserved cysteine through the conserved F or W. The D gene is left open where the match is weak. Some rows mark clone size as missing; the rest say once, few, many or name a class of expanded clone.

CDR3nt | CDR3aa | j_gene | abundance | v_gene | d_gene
TGTGCCAGCTCACCATTTGACAGGGGGCGAAACACCGGGGAGCTGTTTTTT | CASSPFDRGRNTGELFF | TRBJ2-2 | NA | TRBV18 | TRBD1
TGTGCCAGTACCCTGACTAGCGGGGGCTACAATGAGCAGTTCTTC | CASTLTSGGYNEQFF | TRBJ2-1 | NA | TRBV19 | TRBD2
TGTGCCAGCTCTCGGGGCATGACAGGTCTTAGCAATCAGCCCCAGCATTTT | CASSRGMTGLSNQPQHF | TRBJ1-5 | NA | TRBV18 | NA
TGTGCCAGCAGTTTCGCGGGCAGGGGGGTATACAATGAGCAGTTCTTC | CASSFAGRGVYNEQFF | TRBJ2-1 | NA | TRBV28 | NA
TGTGCCAGCTCAGGACTAGCGGAAATGAACACCGGGGAGCTGTTTTTT | CASSGLAEMNTGELFF | TRBJ2-2 | few | TRBV18 | TRBD2
TGTGCCAGCAGCCCGGTCTTCATTTATGCAACTAATGAAAAACTGTTTTTT | CASSPVFIYATNEKLFF | TRBJ1-4 | NA | TRBV7-9 | NA
TGCGCCAGCAGCCAAGTCAGGGGGGATCAGCCCCAGCATTTT | CASSQVRGDQPQHF | TRBJ1-5 | NA | TRBV4-1 | TRBD1
TGTGCCAGCACCCCCCTCAGCGGGCCGTACGAGCAGTACTTC | CASTPLSGPYEQYF | TRBJ2-7 | NA | TRBV27 | NA
TGCGCCAGCAGCTTGGTTCCGGGAGGGAACACTGAAGCTTTCTTT | CASSLVPGGNTEAFF | TRBJ1-1 | NA | TRBV5-1 | NA
TGTGCCACTTGGGACAGGCCCTCCTACGAGCAGTACTTC | CATWDRPSYEQYF | TRBJ2-7 | NA | TRBV2 | TRBD1
TGTGCCAGCAGCTTAGAGGGGGCGGAGAACACTGAAGCTTTCTTT | CASSLEGAENTEAFF | TRBJ1-1 | large | TRBV9 | TRBD1
TGTGCCAGTAGTATGCTGGCACAGCCCCAGCATTTT | CASSMLAQPQHF | TRBJ1-5 | NA | TRBV19 | NA
TGTGCCAGCAGCCTGGGACTACAAGAGACCCAGTACTTC | CASSLGLQETQYF | TRBJ2-5 | NA | TRBV7-8 | TRBD2
TGTGCCAGCAGCCAAGATGGCGAGGTCAATGAGCAGTTCTTC | CASSQDGEVNEQFF | TRBJ2-1 | NA | TRBV4-2 | NA
TGTGCCAGCAGCTCTTACTTGAACACTGAAGCTTTCTTT | CASSSYLNTEAFF | TRBJ1-1 | NA | TRBV7-3 | NA
TGTGCCACCGGGCAGGGCAATCAGCCCCAGCATTTT | CATGQGNQPQHF | TRBJ1-5 | once | TRBV24-1 | NA
TGCGCCAGCAGCCTCGCCCCAGGGGGCTATGAGCAGTACTTC | CASSLAPGGYEQYF | TRBJ2-7 | NA | TRBV5-1 | TRBD1
TGCGCCAGCAGTGACTGGGGGGGATCTGGCAAAAACATTCAGTACTTC | CASSDWGGSGKNIQYF | TRBJ2-4 | NA | TRBV10-1 | TRBD2
TGTGCCAGCAGTGTACAGGGGCGCAATCAGCCCCAGCATTTT | CASSVQGRNQPQHF | TRBJ1-5 | NA | TRBV25-1 | TRBD1
TGTGCCAGCAGTGAACAGGGGGCGTTCAACGAGCAGTACTTC | CASSEQGAFNEQYF | TRBJ2-7 | NA | TRBV6-1 | TRBD1
TGTGCCAGCAGCCAGGGCCTCCAGCCCCAGCATTTT | CASSQGLQPQHF | TRBJ1-5 | NA | TRBV9 | NA
TGTGCCACCAGTGAATCACGGACAACTGGGGCCAACGTCCTGACTTTC | CATSESRTTGANVLTF | TRBJ2-6 | NA | TRBV24-1 | NA